One and the same sample provided the 13 T cell receptor beta chains below, sequenced in a study of identical twins. TCRdb re-derived calls from the 5' RACE reads in MiXCR, one entry per CDR3 protein. The profile shows 450,000 to 650,000 distinct CDR3 sequences, more than 9% of them singletons. Separately, the same data were catalogued under a study of yellow fever vaccine responses in identical twins.

The sequencing input was PBMCs. These receptors all come from a young woman in good health.

The chain combines TRBV12-3 or TRBV12-4 with TRBJ1-6, with D unresolved. The CDR3 spans 11 residues. Trimming removed 3 bases at V and 11 bases at J, with 5 bases between. In nucleotides, the CDR3 is TGTGCCAGCAGTTTGGCGCCACCCCTCCACTTT. It translates to CASSLAPPLHF.

This clonotype occurred many times. This chain connects TRBV12-3 or TRBV12-4 to TRBJ2-1; D gene ambiguous. Trimming took 6 bases from V and 7 from J, leaving 10 bases between them. This CDR3 has 12 amino acids. CDR3 sequence: CASSLRKNEQFF. The DNA of the CDR3 is TGTGCCAGCAGCCTTCGGAAGAATGAGCAGTTCTTC.

In this sample, this clonotype turned up many times. At one end the junction does not follow the germline gene, possibly because of a read error. The J gene is TRBJ2-1, the V gene TRBV6-2 or TRBV6-3; TRBD1 aligns across 7 bases. The CDR3 spans 15 residues. CDR1 and CDR2 (germline): MNHEY, SVGEGT. The CDR3 DNA sequence: TGTGCTAGCAGTCAAGACCGGACAGGTAACAATGAGCAGTTCTTC. This translates into CASSQDRTGNNEQFF.

This clonotype was counted only a few times. This chain uses TRBV7-9 with TRBJ2-7; the D gene is possibly TRBD1 (6 bases). Germline CDR1 reads SEHNR; CDR2 reads FQNEAQ (reference sequence). Trimming took 4 bases from V and 6 from J, leaving 22 bases between them. This CDR3 region has 16 residues. Here the CDR3 reads CASSSLIMTGVGEQYF. The CDR3 nucleotides are TGTGCCAGCAGCTCACTAATAATGACAGGAGTAGGCGAGCAGTACTTC.

The V call is TRBV4-3, the J call TRBJ2-7; 8 bases are a match to TRBD2. Per the germline V gene, CDR1 is LGHNA and CDR2 is YSLEER. This CDR3 comprises 16 residues. Trimming removed 0 bases from V and 1 base from J; junction bases left unmatched: 5. The CDR3 loop reads CASSQDITSGSYEQYF. The CDR3 DNA is TGCGCCAGCAGCCAAGATATAACTAGCGGATCCTACGAGCAGTACTTC.

This clonotype has at least ten counts. The chain combines TRBV3-1 with TRBJ2-2, with TRBD1 matching 9 bases. Germline CDR1 LGHDT, CDR2 YNNKEL (reference sequence). This CDR3 has 19 residues. The V and J ends lost 0 bases and 1 base, in that order; junction bases with no gene match: 9. The CDR3 DNA follows: TGTGCCAGCAGCCAAGATGGGACAGGGATTCGCTGGAACACCGGGGAGCTGTTTTTT. Its translation: CASSQDGTGIRWNTGELFF.

In its sample, this clonotype was seen a few times. The chain recombines TRBV3-1 with TRBJ1-2, with a weak D call TRBD1 (5 bases). Germline CDR1 is LGHDT and CDR2 is YNNKEL (reference sequence). V was cut by 5 bases and J by 4 bases, with 14 bases left in between. This CDR3 region has 14 residues. Here the CDR3 DNA reads TGTGCCAGCAGCGCCGGGACCGCGTTCTATGGCTACACCTTC. Translating it yields CASSAGTAFYGYTF.

The chain employs TRBV18 and TRBJ2-7; D is unclear. The germline V and J ends were trimmed by 6 bases and 2 bases, with 20 bases remaining between them. Germline CDR1 reads KGHSH; CDR2 reads LQKENI. The CDR3 totals 16 residues. Written as DNA, the CDR3 is TGTGCCAGCTCGATCATCTTGGCGACCGACACCTACGAGCAGTACTTC. This sequence encodes CASSIILATDTYEQYF.

This clonotype was seen a handful of times. The gene calls are TRBV9 and TRBJ2-5; possible D gene TRBD2, 5 bases. This CDR3 comprises 13 residues. Trimming stripped 3 bases from V and 1 base from J, with 7 bases between. CDR1 is SGDLS, CDR2 YYNGEE, per germline. The CDR3 protein is CASSARGQETQYF. In nucleotides, the CDR3 is TGTGCCAGCAGCGCCCGGGGCCAAGAGACCCAGTACTTC. Complete variable domain (other parts from reference TRBV9 and TRBJ2-5): DSGVTQTPKHLITATGQRVTLRCSPRSGDLSVYWYQQSLDQGLQFLIQYYNGEERAKGNILERFSAQQFPDLHSELNLSSLELGDSALYFCASSARGQETQYFGPGTRLLVL.

The sample holds a few counts of this clonotype. The rearrangement uses TRBV20-1 and TRBJ2-3; no clear D gene. This CDR3 spans 13 amino acids. V was clipped by 6 bases and J by 2 bases, with 12 bases between them. Germline CDR1 DFQATT, CDR2 SNEGSKA (reference sequence). Here the CDR3 reads CSATLLVTDTQYF. CDR3 coding DNA: TGCAGTGCCACACTTCTCGTCACAGATACGCAGTATTTT.

Many counts were recorded for this clonotype. CDR3 residues: CASSGQGTDTQYF. CDR3 nucleotides: TGTGCCAGCAGCGGACAGGGGACAGATACGCAGTATTTT. V and J are TRBV27 and TRBJ2-3; 9 nucleotides match TRBD1. Germline V gene sequence: CDR1 MNHEY, CDR2 SMNVEV (reference sequence). The J segment lost 3 bases and the V segment lost 6 bases, leaving 1 base of the junction unmatched. This CDR3 is 13 amino acids long.

The sample holds a few counts of this clonotype. This chain uses TRBV6-2 or TRBV6-3 with TRBJ1-1; no reliable D call. Trimming took off 7 bases at V and 5 bases at J, with 14 bases between the two ends. The length of the CDR3 is 13 residues. CDR1 and CDR2 from the germline V gene are MNHEY and SVGEGT. CDR3 in DNA: TGTGCCAGCATCAATATGGGTGGGACTGAAGCTTTCTTT. It is translated as CASINMGGTEAFF.

This clonotype was seen more than once but under ten times. The V call is TRBV4-2, the J call TRBJ1-4; D perhaps matches TRBD1 (5 bases). Germline loops: CDR1 LGHNA, CDR2 YNFKEQ. V shed 1 base and J shed 2 bases, with 8 bases lying between them. This CDR3 comprises 15 residues. The CDR3 nucleotides are TGTGCCAGCAGCCAAGTCGGGGGGACTAATGAAAAACTGTTTTTT. This translates into CASSQVGGTNEKLFF.